What follows is one T cell receptor beta chain and its context. Those enrolled, adults aged roughly 18 to 89 years, came from 25 or so US areas. In assigning cohorts, the study relied on participant-reported clinical history. This record belongs to a study of blood T cell repertoires in COVID-19. Study context: PBMCs, B-cell-depleted T cells, or T cells were the source of the cDNA or gDNA that made up the material.

Germline trimming cut 5 bases from V and 7 bases from J; bases unmatched to any gene: 17. The CDR3 is made up of 18 amino acids. The V gene's germline CDR1 is LNHDA and CDR2 SQIVND (reference sequence). Original processing methods: By means of reference gene primer amplification, nucleated cell counts were estimated. Some clones are missing from TCRdb's copy, which holds only in-frame ones; the method was immunoSEQ multiplex PCR. The V and J calls and the clone size are those of that table, but D and trimming were determined from the DNA. The table includes over 300,000 clones, approximately 87% detected once.

Sequenced material: PBMCs or T cells enriched from blood (not recorded which). The clonotype was recovered from a woman in her twenties or thirties with acute COVID-19. This chain connects TRBV19 to TRBJ1-4; the match to TRBD1 covers 9 bases. CDR3 in DNA: TGTGCCAGTAGTTCTAAAACACTACAGGGGGCGTCGAGTGAAAAACTGTTTTTT. Translating it yields CASSSKTLQGASSEKLFF.